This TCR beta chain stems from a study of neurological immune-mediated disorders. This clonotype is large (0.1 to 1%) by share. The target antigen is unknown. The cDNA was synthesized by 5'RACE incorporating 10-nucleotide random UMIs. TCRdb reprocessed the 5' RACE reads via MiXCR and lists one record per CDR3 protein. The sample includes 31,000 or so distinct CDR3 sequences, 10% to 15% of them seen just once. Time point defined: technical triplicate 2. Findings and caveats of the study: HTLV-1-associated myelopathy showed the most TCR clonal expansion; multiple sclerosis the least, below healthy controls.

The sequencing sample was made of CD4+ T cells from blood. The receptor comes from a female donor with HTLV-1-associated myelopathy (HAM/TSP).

The CDR3 sequence is CSARTGLTTEAFF. The CDR3 DNA is TGCAGTGCCAGAACAGGTTTGACGACTGAAGCTTTCTTT. The chain carries TRBV20-1 and TRBJ1-1, with D possibly matching TRBD1 (5 bases). The germline V and J ends were trimmed by 6 bases and 5 bases, with 16 bases remaining between them. The CDR3 runs 13 residues. The germline V gene encodes CDR1 DFQATT and CDR2 SNEGSKA (reference sequence).